This passage covers 5 T cell receptor beta chains from one sample sequenced in a study of CD4 T cells in relation to SARS-CoV-2 and coronaviruses. Their recognized antigens are unknown. This table comes from immunoSEQ multiplex PCR, and its TCRdb copy is limited to in-frame clones, with some not included. There are about 20,000 clones in the sample; about four fifths occur only once, and roughly 31% lies in the top ten. CD4+ T cells from unexposed donors were obtained before the COVID-19 pandemic (2011-2018). The cells were cultured for 10 days before CD4+ T cells were isolated. Sequenced: CD4+ T cells from PBMCs, cultured in vitro. The source of these receptors is a human donor in good health.

The CDR3 DNA is TGTGCCACCAGCAGAGATGTAGAGACCCAGTACTTC. As protein: CATSRDVETQYF. This chain uses TRBV15 with TRBJ2-5; D ambiguous. V was pared by 0 bases and J by 4 bases, with 3 bases between. CDR1 is LNHNV and CDR2 is YYDKDF in the germline V gene (reference sequence). There are 12 residues in the CDR3.

The chain carries TRBV27 and TRBJ2-3, with TRBD1 as a possible D gene (5 bases). This CDR3 comprises 15 residues. The V end was cut by 6 bases, the J end by 0 bases, with 13 bases between. Germline values: CDR1 MNHEY, CDR2 SMNVEV (reference sequence). CDR3: CASSPRVSSTDTQYF. CDR3 bases: TGTGCCAGCAGCCCCAGGGTTTCTAGCACAGATACGCAGTATTTT.

This sequence joins TRBV6-5 and TRBJ1-1; 8 nucleotides match TRBD1. The CDR3 runs 15 residues. Germline V gene lookup returns CDR1 MNHEY and CDR2 SVGAGI. V lost 6 bases, J lost 5 bases, and 11 bases stayed unmatched. CDR3 in DNA: TGTGCCAGCAGCGACAGAGGACAGGGTCTGACTGAAGCTTTCTTT. As protein: CASSDRGQGLTEAFF.

The sample holds a few counts of this clone. V is TRBV28 and J is TRBJ2-1; D possibly corresponds to TRBD2 (5 bases). The CDR3 consists of 17 residues. Germline CDR1 is MDHEN and CDR2 is SYDVKM. The V and J ends lost 5 bases and 8 bases respectively, with 25 bases between them. CDR3 protein: CASSGKGLSSLSHEQFF. The DNA for the CDR3 is TGTGCCAGCAGTGGAAAAGGACTGTCTTCTCTTTCCCATGAGCAGTTCTTC.

The rearrangement uses TRBV19 and TRBJ2-6, with D tentatively TRBD1 or TRBD2 (5 bases each). The CDR3 has 18 amino acids. V was shortened by 2 bases and J by 2 bases, with 16 bases between the two germline ends. Germline values: CDR1 LNHDA, CDR2 SQIVND (reference sequence). Here the CDR3 DNA reads TGTGCCAGTAGTATATCCCGCGTGGGGGTCGCTGGGGCCAACGTCCTGACTTTC. Its translation is CASSISRVGVAGANVLTF.